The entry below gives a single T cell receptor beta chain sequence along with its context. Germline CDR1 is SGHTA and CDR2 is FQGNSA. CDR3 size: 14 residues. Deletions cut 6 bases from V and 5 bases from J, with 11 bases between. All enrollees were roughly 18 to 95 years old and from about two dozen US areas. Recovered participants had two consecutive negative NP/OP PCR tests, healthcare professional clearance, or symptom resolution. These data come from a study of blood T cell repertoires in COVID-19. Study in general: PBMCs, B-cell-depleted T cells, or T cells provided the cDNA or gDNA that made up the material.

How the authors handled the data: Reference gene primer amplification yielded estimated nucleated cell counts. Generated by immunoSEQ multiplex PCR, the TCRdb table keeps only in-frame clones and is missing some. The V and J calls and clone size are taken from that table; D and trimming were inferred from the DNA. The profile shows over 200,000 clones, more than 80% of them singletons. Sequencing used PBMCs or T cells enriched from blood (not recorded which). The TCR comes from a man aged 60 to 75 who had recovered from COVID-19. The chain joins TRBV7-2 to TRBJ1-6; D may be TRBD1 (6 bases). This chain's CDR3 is CASRVRGDNSPLHF. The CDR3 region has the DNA TGTGCCAGCAGAGTCAGGGGAGATAATTCACCCCTCCACTTT.